These T cell receptor beta chains were read from a single sample in a study of blood T cell repertoires in COVID-19. The data were produced by immunoSEQ multiplex PCR, yet TCRdb's version contains in-frame clones alone and is incomplete. The table lists 110,000 or so clones, less than 80% of them singletons. Sequenced sample: peripheral blood. Receptors originate from a middle-aged man with acute or convalescent COVID-19. Both conserved end residues are part of each CDR3. Each record gives: D gene, clone size, J gene, V gene, CDR3 DNA, CDR3 protein. D genes are given only for firm matches. Clone size is given for some rows only: seen once, a few or many times, or a class if the clone is expanded.

d_gene: .; abundance: .; j_gene: TRBJ1-2; v_gene: TRBV7-8; CDR3nt: TGTGCCAGCAGCTTAGACAGGGTAAACTATGGCTACACCTTC; CDR3aa: CASSLDRVNYGYTF
d_gene: .; abundance: few; j_gene: TRBJ2-5; v_gene: TRBV19; CDR3nt: TGTGCCAGTAGTATCACCGGAGGGCAAGAGACCCAGTACTTC; CDR3aa: CASSITGGQETQYF
d_gene: TRBD2; abundance: .; j_gene: TRBJ2-7; v_gene: TRBV6-6; CDR3nt: TGTGCCAGCAGTTACGTAGCGGGAGGGCCCTCCGAGCAGTACTTC; CDR3aa: CASSYVAGGPSEQYF
d_gene: .; abundance: .; j_gene: TRBJ2-5; v_gene: TRBV10-3; CDR3nt: TGTGCCATTAGGGGGCAAGAGACCCAGTACTTC; CDR3aa: CAIRGQETQYF
d_gene: TRBD1; abundance: .; j_gene: TRBJ1-1; v_gene: TRBV6-5; CDR3nt: TGTGCCAGCAGTTTCACAGGACAGGGAGGGACTGAAGCTTTCTTT; CDR3aa: CASSFTGQGGTEAFF
d_gene: .; abundance: once; j_gene: TRBJ1-5; v_gene: TRBV19; CDR3nt: TGTGCCAGTAGACGGGCCTGGAGGTTTAGTCGCAATCAGCCCCAGCATTTT; CDR3aa: CASRRAWRFSRNQPQHF
d_gene: .; abundance: .; j_gene: TRBJ2-3; v_gene: TRBV3-1/TRBV3-2; CDR3nt: TGTGCCAGCAGTCGACAGTTAGATACGCAGTATTTT; CDR3aa: CASSRQLDTQYF
d_gene: .; abundance: few; j_gene: TRBJ1-2; v_gene: TRBV20-1; CDR3nt: TGCAGTGCTAGTAAGGAGACCGAGGATGGCTACACCTTC; CDR3aa: CSASKETEDGYTF
d_gene: TRBD1; abundance: few; j_gene: TRBJ2-5; v_gene: TRBV2; CDR3nt: TGTGCCAGCAGTGAAGACAGGGGGGTGGAGACCCAGTACTTC; CDR3aa: CASSEDRGVETQYF
d_gene: TRBD1; abundance: once; j_gene: TRBJ1-2; v_gene: TRBV11-2; CDR3nt: TGTGCCAGCAGCCAAGGACAGGGGGTGCGCTACACCTTC; CDR3aa: CASSQGQGVRYTF
d_gene: .; abundance: .; j_gene: TRBJ1-6; v_gene: TRBV21-1; CDR3nt: TGTGCCAGCAGTTCCGGTCAGGGAACACCCCTCCACTTT; CDR3aa: CASSSGQGTPLHF
d_gene: TRBD1; abundance: .; j_gene: TRBJ1-5; v_gene: TRBV6-5; CDR3nt: TGTGCCAGCATAGGGGACAGGGGAAGCAATCAGCCCCAGCATTTT; CDR3aa: CASIGDRGSNQPQHF
d_gene: TRBD1; abundance: .; j_gene: TRBJ1-2; v_gene: TRBV7-9; CDR3nt: TGTGCCAGCAGCTTATCCCCCGGGACAGCCTATGGCTACACCTTC; CDR3aa: CASSLSPGTAYGYTF
d_gene: TRBD2; abundance: .; j_gene: TRBJ2-1; v_gene: TRBV9; CDR3nt: TGTGCCAGCAGCGCTCCAGAGGGACTAGCGGGGAATGAGCAGTTCTTC; CDR3aa: CASSAPEGLAGNEQFF
d_gene: .; abundance: .; j_gene: TRBJ1-4; v_gene: TRBV19; CDR3nt: TGTGCCAGTAGTAAGGGTGGGACACCGGAAAAACTGTTTTTT; CDR3aa: CASSKGGTPEKLFF
d_gene: .; abundance: .; j_gene: TRBJ2-5; v_gene: TRBV24-1; CDR3nt: TGTGCCACCAGTGAAGCGACAGGAGAGACCCAGTACTTC; CDR3aa: CATSEATGETQYF
d_gene: .; abundance: .; j_gene: TRBJ2-6; v_gene: TRBV3-1/TRBV3-2; CDR3nt: TGTGCCAGCAGCCATGAGCAGGGGTCCACTGGGGCCAACGTCCTGACTTTC; CDR3aa: CASSHEQGSTGANVLTF